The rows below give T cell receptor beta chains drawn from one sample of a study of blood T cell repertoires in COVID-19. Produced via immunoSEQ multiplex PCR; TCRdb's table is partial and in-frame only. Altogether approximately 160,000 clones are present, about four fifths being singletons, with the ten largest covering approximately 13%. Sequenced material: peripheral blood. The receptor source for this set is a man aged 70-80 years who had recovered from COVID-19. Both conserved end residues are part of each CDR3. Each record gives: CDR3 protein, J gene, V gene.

CDR3: CASRLVEGNYGYTF
J: TRBJ1-2
V: TRBV5-1

CDR3: CASSRSATDTQYF
J: TRBJ2-3
V: TRBV7-9

CDR3: CASSEASTYLYNEQFF
J: TRBJ2-1
V: TRBV6-1

CDR3: CASSLSGRATYNEQFF
J: TRBJ2-1
V: TRBV11-3

CDR3: CASSLVARVSPLHF
J: TRBJ1-6
V: TRBV7-2

CDR3: CASSVENGAGNEQFF
J: TRBJ2-1
V: TRBV9

CDR3: CASSVGDRANSPLHF
J: TRBJ1-6
V: TRBV9

CDR3: CASSQETGVEKLFF
J: TRBJ1-4
V: TRBV3-1/TRBV3-2

CDR3: CASSIGSLAGGSYEQYF
J: TRBJ2-7
V: TRBV19

CDR3: CASSVGLVNTGELFF
J: TRBJ2-2
V: TRBV5-1

CDR3: CAGGGAGPSFNTGELFF
J: TRBJ2-2
V: TRBV10-3

CDR3: CASSPTSGYNEQFF
J: TRBJ2-1
V: TRBV27

CDR3: CSASLLAGLGEQYF
J: TRBJ2-7
V: TRBV20-1

CDR3: CASSPRLAGGVNEQFF
J: TRBJ2-1
V: TRBV19

CDR3: CASSEISGSGANVLTF
J: TRBJ2-6
V: TRBV7-2

CDR3: CASSQVQRNYEQYF
J: TRBJ2-7
V: TRBV4-1

CDR3: CASSLGVQETQYF
J: TRBJ2-5
V: TRBV5-1

CDR3: CSVKDGIDEQYF
J: TRBJ2-7
V: TRBV29-1

CDR3: CASSLGQKIYEQYF
J: TRBJ2-7
V: TRBV11-2

CDR3: CASSLAGGVGKETQYF
J: TRBJ2-5
V: TRBV5-4

CDR3: CASSGPTGGFYEQYF
J: TRBJ2-7
V: TRBV25-1

CDR3: CASSRLRGLAGGLQETQYF
J: TRBJ2-5
V: TRBV5-1